The rows below give T cell receptor beta chains drawn from one sample of a study of T-cell reconstitution after alpha-beta-depleted transplantation in children. TCRdb ran MiXCR on the PCR reads and lists one entry per CDR3 protein. The sample includes around 800,000 distinct CDR3 sequences, roughly 15% of them seen just once. The material sequenced was PBMCs, mostly from graft donor cells, taken 360 days after TCRalphabeta/CD19-depleted stem cell transplant. These receptors all come from a male patient aged 10 to 17 who had a stem cell transplant for acute lymphoblastic leukemia, so the T cells may come from the graft donor. The CDR3 runs from the conserved cysteine through the conserved F or W. The order of the fields is V gene, CDR3 protein.

v_gene: TRBV20-1; CDR3aa: CSALDRKYTGELFF
v_gene: TRBV5-1; CDR3aa: CASSWSVGTEAFF
v_gene: TRBV10-3; CDR3aa: CAISERTQNMGTEAFF
v_gene: TRBV4-1; CDR3aa: CASSQMGRGGIGLFF
v_gene: TRBV27; CDR3aa: CASSSGSHTDTQYF
v_gene: TRBV14; CDR3aa: CASSQEPYEQYF
v_gene: TRBV7-9; CDR3aa: CASSLVVAGTGPYEQYF
v_gene: TRBV5-1; CDR3aa: CASSAGQGPAGELFF
v_gene: TRBV6-2/TRBV6-3; CDR3aa: CASSFGIRTEQYF
v_gene: TRBV12-3/TRBV12-4; CDR3aa: CASSLVADTDTQYF
v_gene: TRBV5-1; CDR3aa: CASSHSGRGILNEQFF
v_gene: TRBV19; CDR3aa: CASREHRTGNTGELFF
v_gene: TRBV2; CDR3aa: CASSDRVAGGKNEQFF
v_gene: TRBV7-2; CDR3aa: CASSPYGGTQYF
v_gene: TRBV6-1; CDR3aa: CASSESPGASQFF
v_gene: TRBV11-1; CDR3aa: CASSDPWVQETQYF
v_gene: TRBV7-8; CDR3aa: CASRDRGRPNTEAFF
v_gene: TRBV19; CDR3aa: CASISDRTNQPQHF
v_gene: TRBV18; CDR3aa: CASSPTQAQAEKLFF
v_gene: TRBV24-1; CDR3aa: CATSDLVETGELFF
v_gene: TRBV6-1; CDR3aa: CASSERLAGGVNTQYF
v_gene: TRBV4-1; CDR3aa: CASSVREVLSYEQYF
v_gene: TRBV7-2; CDR3aa: CASSLRLAGFHEQFF
v_gene: TRBV20-1; CDR3aa: CSARDGHLAGRSYNEQFF
v_gene: TRBV7-9; CDR3aa: CASSPISHLGEKLFF
v_gene: TRBV25-1; CDR3aa: CASSLGPVNLEQYF
v_gene: TRBV14; CDR3aa: CASSQVAYRDYQETQYF
v_gene: TRBV5-1; CDR3aa: CASSLALAGGNEQFF
v_gene: TRBV12-3/TRBV12-4; CDR3aa: CASSLEGARGRKETQYF
v_gene: TRBV5-1; CDR3aa: CASSLDRAYEQYF
v_gene: TRBV27; CDR3aa: CASSSWDYTDTQYF
v_gene: TRBV7-2; CDR3aa: CASTHGDSLYEQYF
v_gene: TRBV6-1; CDR3aa: CASRGRLAEQSYEQYF
v_gene: TRBV20-1; CDR3aa: CSARVGSEETQYF
v_gene: TRBV5-1; CDR3aa: CASSSRGLKVEQYF
v_gene: TRBV5-1; CDR3aa: CASSLELAGARFF
v_gene: TRBV29-1; CDR3aa: CSGGGGASYNEQFF